This T cell receptor (beta chain) is from a study of shared clonotypes between healthy human individuals. Per germline, CDR1 SQVTM and CDR2 ANQGSEA. Between the trimmed V and J ends, which lost 6 bases and 0 bases, there was a span of 9 bases. CDR3 length: 14 amino acids. Genomic DNA per cell subset filled all wells of several immunoSEQ plates. Sequencing was performed with immunoSEQ multiplex PCR; in TCRdb, only in-frame clones are kept and a portion is missing. The sample lists about 1.5 million clones, approximately 97% seen once, with 1.2% in the top ten. The V and J genes are TRBV29-1 and TRBJ2-6, with D maybe TRBD2 (6 bases). Sequenced material: naive CD4+ T cells sorted from blood. Indicated subset: CD45RA+ positively selected. The TCR sequence derives from a man aged 25 to 40 in good health. The CDR3 reads CSVDGSSGANVLTF. CDR3 DNA sequence: TGCAGCGTCGACGGGAGCTCTGGGGCCAACGTCCTGACTTTC.